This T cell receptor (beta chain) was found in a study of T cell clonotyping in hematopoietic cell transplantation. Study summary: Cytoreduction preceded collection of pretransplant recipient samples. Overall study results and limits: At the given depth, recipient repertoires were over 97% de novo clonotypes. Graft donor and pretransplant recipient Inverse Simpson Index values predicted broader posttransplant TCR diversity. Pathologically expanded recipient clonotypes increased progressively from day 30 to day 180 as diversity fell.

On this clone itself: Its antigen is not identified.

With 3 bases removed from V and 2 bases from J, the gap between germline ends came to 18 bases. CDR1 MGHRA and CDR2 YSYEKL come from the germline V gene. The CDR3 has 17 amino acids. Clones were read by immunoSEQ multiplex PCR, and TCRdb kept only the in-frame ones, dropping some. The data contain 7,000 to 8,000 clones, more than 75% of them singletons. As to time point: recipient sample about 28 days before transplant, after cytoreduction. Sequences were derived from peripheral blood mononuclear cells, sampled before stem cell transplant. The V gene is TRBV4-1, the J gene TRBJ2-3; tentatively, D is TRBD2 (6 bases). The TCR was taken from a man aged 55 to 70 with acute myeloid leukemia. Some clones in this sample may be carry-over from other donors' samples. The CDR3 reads CASSQGDLSLSTDTQYF. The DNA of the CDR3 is TGCGCCAGCAGCCAGGGGGACTTATCTCTTTCCACAGATACGCAGTATTTT.